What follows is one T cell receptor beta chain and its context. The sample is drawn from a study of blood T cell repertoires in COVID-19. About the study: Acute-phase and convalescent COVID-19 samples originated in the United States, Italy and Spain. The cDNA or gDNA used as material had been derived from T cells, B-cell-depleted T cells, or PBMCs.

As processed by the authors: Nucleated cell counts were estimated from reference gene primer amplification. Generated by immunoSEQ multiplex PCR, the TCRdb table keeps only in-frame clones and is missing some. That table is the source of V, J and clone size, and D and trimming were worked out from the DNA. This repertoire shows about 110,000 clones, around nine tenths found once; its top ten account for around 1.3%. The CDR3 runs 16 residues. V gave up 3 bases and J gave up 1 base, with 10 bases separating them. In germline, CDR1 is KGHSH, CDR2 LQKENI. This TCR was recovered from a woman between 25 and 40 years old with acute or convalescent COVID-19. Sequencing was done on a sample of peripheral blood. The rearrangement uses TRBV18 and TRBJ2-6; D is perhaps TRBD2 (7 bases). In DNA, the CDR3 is TGTGCCAGCTCACCCCGGGGGGCATCTGGGGCCAACGTCCTGACTTTC. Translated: CASSPRGASGANVLTF.